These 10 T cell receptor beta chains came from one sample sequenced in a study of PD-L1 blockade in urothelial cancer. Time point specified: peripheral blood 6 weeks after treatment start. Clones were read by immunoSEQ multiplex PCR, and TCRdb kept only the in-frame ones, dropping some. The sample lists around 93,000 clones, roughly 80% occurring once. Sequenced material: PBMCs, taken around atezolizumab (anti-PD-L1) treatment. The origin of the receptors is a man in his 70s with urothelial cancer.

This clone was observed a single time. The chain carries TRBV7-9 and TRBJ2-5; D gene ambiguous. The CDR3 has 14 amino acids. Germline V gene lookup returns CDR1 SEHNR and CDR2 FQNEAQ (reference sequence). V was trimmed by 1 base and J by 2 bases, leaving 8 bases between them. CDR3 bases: TGTGCCAGCAGCTTAGGAGTCCTACAAGAGACCCAGTACTTC. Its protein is CASSLGVLQETQYF.

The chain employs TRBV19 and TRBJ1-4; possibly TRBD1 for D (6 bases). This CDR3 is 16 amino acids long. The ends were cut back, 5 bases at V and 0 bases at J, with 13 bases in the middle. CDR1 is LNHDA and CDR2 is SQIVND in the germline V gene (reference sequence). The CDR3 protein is CASSRREGATNEKLFF. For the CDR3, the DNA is TGTGCCAGTAGTCGTAGAGAGGGGGCAACTAATGAAAAACTGTTTTTT.

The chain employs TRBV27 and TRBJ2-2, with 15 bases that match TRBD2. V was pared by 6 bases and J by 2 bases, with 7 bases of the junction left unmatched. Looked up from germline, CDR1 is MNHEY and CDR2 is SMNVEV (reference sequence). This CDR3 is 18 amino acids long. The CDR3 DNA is TGTGCCAGCAGCTCCGGGACTAGCGGGGGGCTCAACACCGGGGAGCTGTTTTTT. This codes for CASSSGTSGGLNTGELFF.

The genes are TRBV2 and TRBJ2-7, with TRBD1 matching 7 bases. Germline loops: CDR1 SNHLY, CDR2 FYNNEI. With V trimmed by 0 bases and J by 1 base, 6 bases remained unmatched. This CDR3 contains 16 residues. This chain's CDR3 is CASSEAPRTGSYEQYF. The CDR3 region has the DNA TGTGCCAGCAGTGAAGCGCCAAGGACAGGATCCTACGAGCAGTACTTC.

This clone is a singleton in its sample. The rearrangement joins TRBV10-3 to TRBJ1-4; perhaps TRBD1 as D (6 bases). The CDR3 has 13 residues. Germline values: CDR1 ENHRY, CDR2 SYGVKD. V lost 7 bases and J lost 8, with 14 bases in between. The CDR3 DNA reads TGTGCCATCATGGGGGGGCGCGACGAAAAACTGTTTTTT. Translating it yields CAIMGGRDEKLFF.

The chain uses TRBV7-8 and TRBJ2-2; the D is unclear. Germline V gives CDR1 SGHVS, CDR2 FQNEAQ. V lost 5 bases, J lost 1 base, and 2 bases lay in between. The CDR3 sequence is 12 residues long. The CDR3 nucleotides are TGTGCCAGCAGCCGGAACACCGGGGAGCTGTTTTTT. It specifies CASSRNTGELFF.

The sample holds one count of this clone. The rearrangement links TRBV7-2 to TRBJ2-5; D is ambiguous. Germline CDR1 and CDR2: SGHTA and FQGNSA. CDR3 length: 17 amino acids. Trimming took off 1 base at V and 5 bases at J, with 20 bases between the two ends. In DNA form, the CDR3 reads TGTGCCAGCAGCTTAGTTCCGGGTGGCGCCACAAGCGAGACCCAGTACTTC. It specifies CASSLVPGGATSETQYF.

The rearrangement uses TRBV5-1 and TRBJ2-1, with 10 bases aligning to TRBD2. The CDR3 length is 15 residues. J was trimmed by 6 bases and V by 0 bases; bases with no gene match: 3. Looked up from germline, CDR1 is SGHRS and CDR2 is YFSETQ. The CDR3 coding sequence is TGCGCCAGCAGCTTGGTACTAGCGGGACTCAATGAGCAGTTCTTC. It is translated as CASSLVLAGLNEQFF.

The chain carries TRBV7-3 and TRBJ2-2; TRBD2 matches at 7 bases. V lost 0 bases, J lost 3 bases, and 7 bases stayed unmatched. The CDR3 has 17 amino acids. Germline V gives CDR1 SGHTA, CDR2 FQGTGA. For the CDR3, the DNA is TGTGCCAGCAGCTTAACCGCTAGCGGAATGTACACCGGGGAGCTGTTTTTT. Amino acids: CASSLTASGMYTGELFF.

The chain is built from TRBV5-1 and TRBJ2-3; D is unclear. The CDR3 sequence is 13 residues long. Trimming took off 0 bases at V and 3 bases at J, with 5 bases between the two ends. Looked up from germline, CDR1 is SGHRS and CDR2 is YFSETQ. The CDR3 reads CASSLDSTDTQYF. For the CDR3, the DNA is TGCGCCAGCAGCTTGGATTCGACAGATACGCAGTATTTT.